A single sample gave rise to the 16 T cell receptor beta chains below, sequenced in a study of blood T cell repertoires in COVID-19. The protocol was immunoSEQ multiplex PCR, while the TCRdb copy is restricted to in-frame clones and leaves out a portion. Of more than 250,000 clones listed, roughly 85% are singletons. The sample was peripheral blood. Source of these receptors: a man aged 50-59 years with active or convalescent COVID-19.

The chain couples TRBV5-1 to TRBJ2-7; 9 bases fit TRBD1. The CDR3 runs to 15 residues. The J segment lost 5 bases and the V segment lost 2 bases, leaving 8 bases of the junction unmatched. Looked up from germline, CDR1 is SGHRS and CDR2 is YFSETQ. The DNA of the CDR3 is TGCGCCAGCAGCTTAGTGGGACAGGGAGTCCACGAGCAGTACTTC. Its translation is CASSLVGQGVHEQYF.

The genes are TRBV12-3 or TRBV12-4 and TRBJ2-7, with D possibly being TRBD1 (6 bases). V was pared by 6 bases and J by 1 base, with 10 bases between. The CDR3 consists of 13 residues. As DNA, the CDR3 is TGTGCCAGCAGGGATACAGGGTCCTACGAGCAGTACTTC. Translated: CASRDTGSYEQYF.

The genes are TRBV7-2 and TRBJ1-1; a possible D gene is TRBD1 (5 bases). The V gene's germline CDR1 is SGHTA and CDR2 FQGNSA. Trimming shortened V by 3 bases and J by 7 bases, and 9 bases separated the two germline ends. The CDR3 is 12 amino acids. The CDR3 region has the DNA TGTGCCAGCAGCTTGTGGGGGGATGAAGCTTTCTTT. Its translation is CASSLWGDEAFF.

The chain recombines TRBV11-2 with TRBJ2-4; the D is unclear. Germline-derived CDR1 and CDR2 are SGHAT and FQNNGV. The ends were cut back, 0 bases at V and 0 bases at J, with 6 bases in the middle. The CDR3 contains 15 residues. The CDR3 loop reads CASSLDHRAKNIQYF. The CDR3 DNA follows: TGTGCCAGCAGCTTAGATCACAGAGCCAAAAACATTCAGTACTTC. The full variable domain, its missing parts supplied by reference TRBV11-2 and TRBJ2-4, is EAGVAQSPRYKIIEKRQSVAFWCNPISGHATLYWYQQILGQGPKLLIQFQNNGVVDDSQLPKDRFSAERLKGVDSTLKIQPAKLEDSAVYLCASSLDHRAKNIQYFGAGTRLSVL.

The CDR3 DNA follows: TGTGCCAGCAGTTTATTAGGACAGGGGGGCTACGAGCAGTACTTC. Its translation: CASSLLGQGGYEQYF. The chain recombines TRBV27 with TRBJ2-7; 10 positions agree with TRBD1. Germline-derived CDR1 and CDR2 are MNHEY and SMNVEV (reference sequence). V shed 1 base and J 3 bases; nucleotides not matched to a gene: 3. The CDR3 sequence is 15 residues long.

The J gene is TRBJ2-3, the V gene TRBV3-1 (or the pseudogene TRBV3-2); D perhaps matches TRBD1 (5 bases). The CDR3 runs 13 residues. Germline loops: CDR1 LGHDT, CDR2 YNNKEL (reference sequence). V was pared by 0 bases and J by 14 bases, with 15 bases between. CDR3 region: CASSQEQGRDPYF. CDR3 nucleotides: TGTGCCAGCAGCCAAGAGCAGGGTAGAGATCCGTATTTT.

V gene TRBV28 combines with J gene TRBJ1-2, with 8 bases lining up with TRBD1. This CDR3 has 15 amino acids. Germline CDR1 reads MDHEN; CDR2 reads SYDVKM. The J segment lost 5 bases and the V segment lost 4 bases, leaving 9 bases of the junction unmatched. The CDR3 region has the DNA TGTGCCAGCAGTTCTGGACAGGGTATGAGGTATGGCTACACCTTC. Translation gives CASSSGQGMRYGYTF.

This clone has a handful of counts. This chain connects TRBV27 to TRBJ1-2; a weak D match, TRBD1 (6 bases). V gave up 6 bases and J gave up 1 base, with 15 bases separating them. From germline, CDR1 is MNHEY and CDR2 SMNVEV (reference sequence). This CDR3 is built from 15 residues. CDR3 sequence (DNA): TGTGCCAGCAGGGGTCTAGGGGGGGATAACTATGGCTACACCTTC. It yields the protein CASRGLGGDNYGYTF.

V usage is TRBV27 and J usage is TRBJ2-7, with unresolved D. Germline values: CDR1 MNHEY, CDR2 SMNVEV (reference sequence). The CDR3 sequence is 15 residues long. With 2 bases removed from V and 2 bases from J, the gap between germline ends came to 13 bases. The CDR3 bases are TGTGCCAGCAGTTTAGGGCCCGTCCCCGCCTACGAGCAGTACTTC. Amino acid sequence: CASSLGPVPAYEQYF.

The gene calls are TRBV11-2 and TRBJ1-1; 8 bases line up with TRBD1. CDR1 and CDR2 (germline): SGHAT, FQNNGV. The CDR3 totals 16 residues. J was trimmed by 7 bases and V by 2 bases; bases with no gene match: 12. CDR3 DNA sequence: TGTGCCAGCAGCTTAAGTTCAGGACAGGGCAACGGTGAAGCTTTCTTT. Translation: CASSLSSGQGNGEAFF.

The V call is TRBV25-1, the J call TRBJ2-7; TRBD1 aligns across 9 bases. J was trimmed by 5 bases and V by 4 bases; bases with no gene match: 6. This CDR3 contains 14 residues. CDR1 and CDR2 from the germline V gene are MGHDK and SYGVNS. Here the CDR3 DNA reads TGTGCCAGCAGTGGTTTCACAGGGGGCAACGAGCAGTACTTC. Residues: CASSGFTGGNEQYF.

The rearrangement joins TRBV7-8 to TRBJ1-1; 7 bases are shared with TRBD1. Trimming took 5 bases from V and 1 from J; bases not matched to a gene: 4. Germline V gene lookup returns CDR1 SGHVS and CDR2 FQNEAQ. The CDR3 is 14 amino acids. CDR3 amino acids: CASSTGQANTEAFF. Written as DNA, the CDR3 is TGTGCCAGCAGCACCGGACAGGCGAACACTGAAGCTTTCTTT.

This clone occurred once. The chain joins TRBV6-5 to TRBJ2-7; 9 bases map to TRBD2. The CDR3 runs 13 residues. CDR1 and CDR2 (germline): MNHEY, SVGAGI. Trimming at V came to 6 bases and at J to 7 bases, leaving 7 bases not matched to a gene. CDR3 in DNA: TGTGCCAGCAGGGGCGGGAGGGCTTGGGAGCAGTACTTC. It codes for CASRGGRAWEQYF.

V and J are TRBV4-2 and TRBJ1-1; tentative D call: TRBD1 (5 bases). Per germline, CDR1 LGHNA and CDR2 YNFKEQ. With 9 bases removed from V and 3 bases from J, the gap between germline ends came to 17 bases. CDR3 length: 14 amino acids. CDR3 sequence (DNA): TGTGCCAGTCTGCGCGGGGCCAGGGACACTGAAGCTTTCTTT. This codes for CASLRGARDTEAFF.

As DNA, the CDR3 is TGTGCCAGCAGCTCCCACCGGGGGGGATTCTATGGCTACACCTTC. It codes for CASSSHRGGFYGYTF. This chain links TRBV7-2 with TRBJ1-2; D is perhaps TRBD1 (5 bases). The V and J ends lost 4 bases and 4 bases respectively, with 16 bases between them. CDR3 length: 15 amino acids. Germline lookup yields CDR1 SGHTA and CDR2 FQGNSA.

The rearrangement uses TRBV19 and TRBJ1-2, with D possibly matching TRBD1 (5 bases). Germline CDR1 is LNHDA and CDR2 is SQIVND (reference sequence). The V end lost 6 bases, the J end lost 1 base, and 15 bases lay between the germline ends. This CDR3 region has 15 residues. CDR3 loop: CASRGSDTFNYGYTF. The CDR3 coding sequence is TGTGCCAGTAGGGGCTCGGACACTTTTAACTATGGCTACACCTTC.